This is a list of T cell receptor beta chains from one sample in a study of blood T cell repertoires in COVID-19. Assay: immunoSEQ multiplex PCR; the TCRdb copy retains only in-frame clones and omits some. The table has roughly 160,000 clones, just over 90% seen once. Sequencing was carried out using peripheral blood. Receptor source: a man between 18 and 29 years old with COVID-19, enrolled during active disease. Each CDR3 is given with its conserved first and last residue. Fields, in order: D gene, V gene, CDR3 protein. A D gene is named only where the DNA matches it firmly.

>TRBD1|TRBV5-4
CASSLEGTGQETQYF
>NA|TRBV18
CASSSYGGYEQYF
>NA|TRBV4-3
CASSPMVLTGNEQFF
>NA|TRBV28
CASSPGQRNTEAFF
>TRBD2|TRBV9
CASSGGVSGRFDTGELFF
>NA|TRBV5-4
CASSGTRGYTF
>NA|TRBV13
CASRGVAVAYNEQFF
>NA|TRBV27
CASSSHELSYNEQFF
>TRBD2|TRBV7-8
CASSLGSGSSYEQYF
>NA|TRBV29-1
CSVALRGRGSGNTIYF
>TRBD1|TRBV27
CASSRRTGGDQPQHF
>TRBD1|TRBV5-6
CASSLGSGQASGYTF
>TRBD1|TRBV13
CASSQRGQGAYGYTF
>TRBD1|TRBV2
CASSAQGAPLNTEAFF
>NA|TRBV18
CASSPPARNTGELFF
>TRBD2|TRBV14
CASSQAHSFRGDNEQFF
>NA|TRBV28
CASSFTGINQPQHF
>TRBD1|TRBV5-1
CASSLRQGANYGYTF